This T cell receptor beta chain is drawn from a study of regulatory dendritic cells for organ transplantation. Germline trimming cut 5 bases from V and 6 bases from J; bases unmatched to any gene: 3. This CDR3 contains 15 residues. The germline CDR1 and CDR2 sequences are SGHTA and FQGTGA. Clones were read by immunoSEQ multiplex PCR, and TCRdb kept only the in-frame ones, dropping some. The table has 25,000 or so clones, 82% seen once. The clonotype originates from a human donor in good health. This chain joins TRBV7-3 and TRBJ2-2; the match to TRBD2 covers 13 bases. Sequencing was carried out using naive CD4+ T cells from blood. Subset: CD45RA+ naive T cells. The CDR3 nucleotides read TGTGCCAGCAGCCCTACTAGCGGGGGGGCCGGGGAGCTGTTTTTT. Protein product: CASSPTSGGAGELFF.